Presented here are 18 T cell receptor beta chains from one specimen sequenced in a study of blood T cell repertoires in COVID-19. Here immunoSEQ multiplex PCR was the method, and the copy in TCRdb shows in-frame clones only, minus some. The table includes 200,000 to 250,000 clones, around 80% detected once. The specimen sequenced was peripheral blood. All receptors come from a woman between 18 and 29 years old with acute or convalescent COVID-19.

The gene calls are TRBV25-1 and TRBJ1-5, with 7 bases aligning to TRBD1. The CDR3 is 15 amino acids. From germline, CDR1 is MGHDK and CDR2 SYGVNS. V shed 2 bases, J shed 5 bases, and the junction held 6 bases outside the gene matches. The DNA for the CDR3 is TGTGCCAGCAGTGAACCCACAGGGGATGATCAGCCCCAGCATTTT. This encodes CASSEPTGDDQPQHF.

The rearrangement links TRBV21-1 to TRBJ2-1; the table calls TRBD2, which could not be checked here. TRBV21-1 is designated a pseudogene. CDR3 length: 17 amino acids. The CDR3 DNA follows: TGTGCCAGCAGCAAAGCGCGATCCCAGCTGGAGTACAATGAGCAGTTCTTC. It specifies CASSKARSQLEYNEQFF.

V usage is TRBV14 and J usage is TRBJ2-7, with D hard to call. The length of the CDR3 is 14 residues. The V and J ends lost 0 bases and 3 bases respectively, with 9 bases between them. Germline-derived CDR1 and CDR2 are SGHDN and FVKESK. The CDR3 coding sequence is TGTGCCAGCAGCCAAGACCTTCGCTACTACGAGCAGTACTTC. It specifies CASSQDLRYYEQYF.

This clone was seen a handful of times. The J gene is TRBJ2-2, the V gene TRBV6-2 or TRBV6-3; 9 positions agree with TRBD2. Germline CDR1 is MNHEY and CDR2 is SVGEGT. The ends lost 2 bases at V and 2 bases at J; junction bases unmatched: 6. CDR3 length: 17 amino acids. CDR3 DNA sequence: TGTGCCAGCAGTTACCCTGGCGGGAGGGCCAACACCGGGGAGCTGTTTTTT. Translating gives CASSYPGGRANTGELFF.

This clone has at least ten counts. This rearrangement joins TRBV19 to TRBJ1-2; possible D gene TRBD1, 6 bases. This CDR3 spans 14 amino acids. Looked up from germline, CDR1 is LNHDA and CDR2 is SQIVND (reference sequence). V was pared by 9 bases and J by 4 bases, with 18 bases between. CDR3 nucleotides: TGTGCCAGCGAGCGGGGGGCCAACTCCTATGGCTACACCTTC. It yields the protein CASERGANSYGYTF.

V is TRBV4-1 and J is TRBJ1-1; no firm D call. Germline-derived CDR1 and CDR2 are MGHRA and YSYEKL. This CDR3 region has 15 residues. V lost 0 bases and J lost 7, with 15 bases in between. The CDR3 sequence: CASSQDWSLNIEAFF. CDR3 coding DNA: TGCGCCAGCAGCCAAGATTGGAGCCTAAATATTGAAGCTTTCTTT.

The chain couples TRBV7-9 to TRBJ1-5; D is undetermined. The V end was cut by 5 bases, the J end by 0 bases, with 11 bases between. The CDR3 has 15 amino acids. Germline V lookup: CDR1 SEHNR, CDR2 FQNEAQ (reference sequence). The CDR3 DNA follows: TGTGCCAGCAGCGAGGGCGGGAGTAGCAATCAGCCCCAGCATTTT. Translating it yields CASSEGGSSNQPQHF.

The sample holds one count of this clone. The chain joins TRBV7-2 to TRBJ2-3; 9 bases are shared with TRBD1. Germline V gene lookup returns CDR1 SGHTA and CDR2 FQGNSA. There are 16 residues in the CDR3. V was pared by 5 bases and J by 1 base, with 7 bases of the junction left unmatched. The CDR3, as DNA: TGTGCCAGCAGCCCCACAGGGGGCCGACGCACAGATACGCAGTATTTT. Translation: CASSPTGGRRTDTQYF.

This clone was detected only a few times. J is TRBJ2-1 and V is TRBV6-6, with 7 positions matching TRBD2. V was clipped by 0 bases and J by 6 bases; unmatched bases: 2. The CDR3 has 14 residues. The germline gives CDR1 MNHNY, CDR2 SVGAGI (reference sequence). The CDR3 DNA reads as TGTGCCAGCAGTTACTCGGGCGGGAGCAATGAGCAGTTCTTC. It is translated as CASSYSGGSNEQFF.

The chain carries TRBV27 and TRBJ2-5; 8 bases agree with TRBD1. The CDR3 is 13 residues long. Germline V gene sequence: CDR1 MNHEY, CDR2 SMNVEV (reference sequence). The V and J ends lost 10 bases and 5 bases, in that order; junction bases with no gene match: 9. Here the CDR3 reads CAIGQGSWETQYF. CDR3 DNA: TGTGCCATCGGACAGGGTTCCTGGGAGACCCAGTACTTC.

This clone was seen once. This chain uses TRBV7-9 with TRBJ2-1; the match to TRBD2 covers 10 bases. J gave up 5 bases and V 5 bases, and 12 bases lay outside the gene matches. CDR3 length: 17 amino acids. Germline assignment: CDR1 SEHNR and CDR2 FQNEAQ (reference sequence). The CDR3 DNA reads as TGTGCCAGCAGCCGAACTACCGGGACTAGCGTTAACAATGAGCAGTTCTTC. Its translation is CASSRTTGTSVNNEQFF. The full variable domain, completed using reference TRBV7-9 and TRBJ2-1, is DTGVSQNPRHKITKRGQNVTFRCDPISEHNRLYWYRQTLGQGPEFLTYFQNEAQLEKSRLLSDRFSAERPKGSFSTLEIQRTEQGDSAMYLCASSRTTGTSVNNEQFFGPGTRLTVL.

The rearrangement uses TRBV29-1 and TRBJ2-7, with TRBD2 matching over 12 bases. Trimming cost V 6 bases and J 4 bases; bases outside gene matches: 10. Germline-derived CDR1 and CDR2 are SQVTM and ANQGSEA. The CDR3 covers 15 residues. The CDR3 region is CSVETSGSGNYEQYF. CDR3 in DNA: TGCAGCGTGGAGACTAGCGGGAGTGGTAATTACGAGCAGTACTTC.

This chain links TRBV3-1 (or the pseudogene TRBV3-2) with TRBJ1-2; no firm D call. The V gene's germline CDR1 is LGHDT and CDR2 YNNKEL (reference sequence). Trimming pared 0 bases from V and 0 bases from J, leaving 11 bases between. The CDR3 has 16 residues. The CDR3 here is CASSQDDGGSNYGYTF. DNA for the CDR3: TGTGCCAGCAGCCAAGATGACGGCGGGTCTAACTATGGCTACACCTTC.

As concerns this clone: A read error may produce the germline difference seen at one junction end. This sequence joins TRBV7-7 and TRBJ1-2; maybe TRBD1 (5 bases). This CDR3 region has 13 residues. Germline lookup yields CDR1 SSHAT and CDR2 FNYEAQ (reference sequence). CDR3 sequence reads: CASTQDDGGGYTF. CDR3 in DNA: TGTGCTAGCACCCAGGACGACGGGGGTGGCTACACCTTC.

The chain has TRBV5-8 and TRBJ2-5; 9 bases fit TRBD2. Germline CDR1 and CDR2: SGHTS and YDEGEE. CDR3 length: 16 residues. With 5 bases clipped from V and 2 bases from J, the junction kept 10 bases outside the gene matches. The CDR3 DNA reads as TGTGCCAGCAGACTAGCGGGCAAGGGGATACAAGAGACCCAGTACTTC. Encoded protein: CASRLAGKGIQETQYF. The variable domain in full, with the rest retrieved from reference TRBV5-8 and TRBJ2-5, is EAGVTQSPTHLIKTRGQQATLRCSPISGHTSVYWYQQALGLGLQFLLWYDEGEERNRGNFPPRFSGRQFPNYSSELNVNALELEDSALYLCASRLAGKGIQETQYFGPGTRLLVL.

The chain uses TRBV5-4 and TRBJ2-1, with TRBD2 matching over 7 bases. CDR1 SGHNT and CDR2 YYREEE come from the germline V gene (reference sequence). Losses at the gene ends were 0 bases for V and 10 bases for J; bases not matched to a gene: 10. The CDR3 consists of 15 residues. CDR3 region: CASSLEPGLGAEQFF. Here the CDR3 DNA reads TGTGCCAGCAGCTTGGAGCCCGGACTAGGCGCCGAGCAGTTCTTC.

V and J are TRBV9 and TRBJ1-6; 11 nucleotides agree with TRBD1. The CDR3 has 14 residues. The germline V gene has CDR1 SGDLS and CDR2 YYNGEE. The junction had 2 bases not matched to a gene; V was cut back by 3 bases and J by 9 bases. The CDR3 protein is CASSAGTGGSPLHF. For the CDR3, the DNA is TGTGCCAGCAGCGCCGGGACAGGGGGTTCACCCCTCCACTTT.

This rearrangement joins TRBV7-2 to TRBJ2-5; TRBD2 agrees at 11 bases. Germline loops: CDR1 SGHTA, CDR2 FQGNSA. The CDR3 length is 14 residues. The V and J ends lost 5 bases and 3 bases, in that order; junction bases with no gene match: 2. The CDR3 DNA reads TGTGCCAGCAGCCGGGGACTAGCGGAAGAGACCCAGTACTTC. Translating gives CASSRGLAEETQYF.